Presented here are 5 T cell receptor beta chains from one specimen sequenced in a study of blood T cell repertoires in COVID-19. Clones were sequenced by immunoSEQ multiplex PCR, and TCRdb holds only the in-frame ones, with some missing. The table shows about 76,000 clones, with around 88% occurring only once. What was sequenced was peripheral blood. The receptor set was obtained from a human donor in a cohort sampled during active COVID-19.

This clone was observed a few times. The chain is built from TRBV19 and TRBJ1-3; no clear D. Germline V gene sequence: CDR1 LNHDA, CDR2 SQIVND (reference sequence). V was shortened by 5 bases and J by 0 bases, with 8 bases between the two germline ends. This CDR3 has 14 amino acids. The CDR3 DNA sequence: TGTGCCAGTAGTTGGGCAAGCTCTGGAAACACCATATATTTT. It is translated as CASSWASSGNTIYF. Supplemented by reference TRBV19 and TRBJ1-3, the full variable domain reads DGGITQSPKYLFRKEGQNVTLSCEQNLNHDAMYWYRQDPGQGLRLIYYSQIVNDFQKGDIAEGYSVSREKKESFPLTVTSAQKNPTAFYLCASSWASSGNTIYFGEGSWLTVV.

The chain has TRBV19 and TRBJ2-2; a possible D gene is TRBD1 (6 bases). From germline, CDR1 is LNHDA and CDR2 SQIVND (reference sequence). The ends were cut back, 5 bases at V and 4 bases at J, with 11 bases in the middle. There are 14 residues in the CDR3. CDR3 DNA: TGTGCCAGTAGTTCGCAAGGGGGCACCGGGGAGCTGTTTTTT. Its protein product is CASSSQGGTGELFF.

V and J are TRBV7-8 and TRBJ1-5; no firm D call. CDR3 size: 13 residues. The V gene's germline CDR1 is SGHVS and CDR2 FQNEAQ. The V and J ends lost 3 bases and 4 bases respectively, with 7 bases between them. The CDR3 is CASSFDLNQPQHF. CDR3 in DNA: TGTGCCAGCAGCTTTGACTTAAATCAGCCCCAGCATTTT.

This clone was recorded only once. The J gene is TRBJ2-5, the V gene TRBV27; TRBD2 might be the D (6 bases). The CDR3 runs to 15 residues. Deletions cut 6 bases from V and 5 bases from J, with 19 bases between. Germline loops: CDR1 MNHEY, CDR2 SMNVEV (reference sequence). The CDR3 nucleotides read TGTGCCAGCAGGCCCGGGAGCGAGGGTCTGGAGACCCAGTACTTC. Protein product: CASRPGSEGLETQYF.

The gene calls are TRBV5-1 and TRBJ1-3; a possible D gene is TRBD1 (6 bases). CDR3 length: 14 residues. Trimming left V 4 bases short and J 4 bases short, with 12 bases between. The germline CDR1 and CDR2 sequences are SGHRS and YFSETQ. The CDR3 is CASSPGVQGNTIYF. CDR3 sequence (DNA): TGCGCCAGCAGCCCAGGGGTACAAGGAAACACCATATATTTT.